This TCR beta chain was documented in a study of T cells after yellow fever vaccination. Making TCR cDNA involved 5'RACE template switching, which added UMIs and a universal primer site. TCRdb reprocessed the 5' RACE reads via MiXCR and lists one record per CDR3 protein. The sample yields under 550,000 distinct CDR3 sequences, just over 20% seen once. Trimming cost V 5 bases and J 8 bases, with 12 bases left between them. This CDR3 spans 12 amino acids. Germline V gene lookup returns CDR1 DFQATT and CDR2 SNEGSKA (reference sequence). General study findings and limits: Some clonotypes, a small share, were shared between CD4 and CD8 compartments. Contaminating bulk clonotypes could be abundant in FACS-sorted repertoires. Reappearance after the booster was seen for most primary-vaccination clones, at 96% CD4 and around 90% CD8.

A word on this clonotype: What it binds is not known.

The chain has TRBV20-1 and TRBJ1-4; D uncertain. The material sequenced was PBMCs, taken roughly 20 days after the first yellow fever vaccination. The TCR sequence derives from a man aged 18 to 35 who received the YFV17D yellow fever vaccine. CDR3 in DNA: TGCAGTGCTCCGGAGACGAGGGAAAAACTGTTTTTT. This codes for CSAPETREKLFF.